Presented here are 13 T cell receptor beta chains from one specimen sequenced in a study of cytomegalovirus exposure and HLA in healthy donors. PCR involved 60 Vbeta and 13 Jbeta primers. Method: immunoSEQ multiplex PCR; TCRdb's copy keeps in-frame clones and lacks some. Seen here are roughly 190,000 clones, roughly 74% observed once, and the top ten hold 2.9%. The specimen sequenced was PBMCs. Source of these receptors: a female donor in good health and CMV-seronegative.

The chain employs TRBV11-3 and TRBJ1-1; unclear D gene. CDR1 SGHNT and CDR2 YENEEA come from the germline V gene. Trimming cost V 1 base and J 1 base, with 7 bases left between them. The CDR3 is made up of 14 amino acids. CDR3 amino acids: CASSLAGTNTEAFF. The CDR3 bases are TGTGCCAGCAGCTTAGCAGGAACGAACACTGAAGCTTTCTTT.

This clone was recorded only once. The CDR3 sequence: CASSHLTGPYGYTF. The CDR3 bases are TGCGCCAGCAGCCATCTGACAGGCCCCTATGGCTACACCTTC. The chain uses TRBV4-1 and TRBJ1-2, with D possibly being TRBD1 (6 bases). Looked up from germline, CDR1 is MGHRA and CDR2 is YSYEKL. CDR3 size: 14 residues. Trimming stripped 3 bases from V and 4 bases from J, with 12 bases between.

The chain employs TRBV11-2 and TRBJ1-4; tentative D call: TRBD1 (5 bases). The germline V and J ends were trimmed by 1 base and 4 bases, with 7 bases remaining between them. CDR3 length: 14 residues. Germline V gene data show CDR1 as SGHAT and CDR2 as FQNNGV. Written as DNA, the CDR3 is TGTGCCAGCAGCTTAGCAGGGTTTAATGAAAAACTGTTTTTT. It is translated as CASSLAGFNEKLFF. The full variable domain, its missing parts supplied by reference TRBV11-2 and TRBJ1-4, is EAGVAQSPRYKIIEKRQSVAFWCNPISGHATLYWYQQILGQGPKLLIQFQNNGVVDDSQLPKDRFSAERLKGVDSTLKIQPAKLEDSAVYLCASSLAGFNEKLFFGSGTQLSVL.

The rearrangement uses TRBV6-5 and TRBJ1-2; TRBD1 matches 7 bases. This CDR3 is 15 amino acids long. V lost 4 bases to trimming and J lost 0 bases; unmatched junction nucleotides: 5. The germline V gene encodes CDR1 MNHEY and CDR2 SVGAGI. The CDR3 here is CASSSYRGANYGYTF. The CDR3 DNA reads TGTGCCAGCAGTTCTTACAGGGGCGCTAACTATGGCTACACCTTC.

This clone was found once. The chain joins TRBV27 to TRBJ1-1; 9 positions match TRBD1. The CDR3 has 15 amino acids. Germline V gene data show CDR1 as MNHEY and CDR2 as SMNVEV (reference sequence). The V and J ends lost 5 bases and 8 bases, in that order; junction bases with no gene match: 12. CDR3 bases: TGTGCCAGCAGTCCTCTAACGGGACAGGGACTCGAAGCTTTCTTT. This codes for CASSPLTGQGLEAFF.

The chain employs TRBV9 and TRBJ1-2, with D perhaps TRBD1 (5 bases). V was cut by 6 bases and J by 2 bases, with 17 bases left in between. Germline V gives CDR1 SGDLS, CDR2 YYNGEE. The CDR3 runs to 15 residues. The CDR3: CASTIGDSGNYGYTF. CDR3 nucleotides: TGTGCCAGCACAATTGGAGACAGTGGCAACTATGGCTACACCTTC.

This clone was counted a single time. The chain recombines TRBV7-9 with TRBJ1-2, with 7 bases identical to TRBD1. The germline CDR1 and CDR2 sequences are SEHNR and FQNEAQ (reference sequence). The CDR3 has 13 residues. Germline trimming cut 5 bases from V and 12 bases from J; bases unmatched to any gene: 12. Here the CDR3 DNA reads TGTGCCAGCAGCAAAGACAGGGCTGGGATCGACACCTTC. Protein: CASSKDRAGIDTF.

This clone was observed a handful of times. The chain links TRBV19 to TRBJ2-3, with D maybe TRBD1 (6 bases). V was pared by 5 bases and J by 0 bases, with 12 bases between. The CDR3 spans 15 residues. From germline, CDR1 is LNHDA and CDR2 SQIVND (reference sequence). Here the CDR3 reads CASSSHRASTDTQYF. CDR3 in DNA: TGTGCCAGTAGTTCCCACAGGGCTAGCACAGATACGCAGTATTTT. The entire variable domain, with the rest obtained from reference TRBV19 and TRBJ2-3, is as follows: DGGITQSPKYLFRKEGQNVTLSCEQNLNHDAMYWYRQDPGQGLRLIYYSQIVNDFQKGDIAEGYSVSREKKESFPLTVTSAQKNPTAFYLCASSSHRASTDTQYFGPGTRLTVL.

Note on this clone: Germline and junction disagree at one end, which may indicate a read error. The chain is built from TRBV30 and TRBJ2-2, with 9 nucleotides matching TRBD1. CDR3 length: 17 residues. Germline CDR1 and CDR2: GTSNPN and SVGIG (reference sequence). CDR3 amino acids: CAWSVRWDRANTGGLFF. The DNA of the CDR3 is TGTGCCTGGAGTGTACGATGGGACAGGGCGAACACCGGGGGGCTGTTTTTT.

The J gene is TRBJ1-5, the V gene TRBV29-1; 7 bases are a match to TRBD1. J gave up 1 base and V 5 bases, and 2 bases lay outside the gene matches. This CDR3 contains 13 residues. CDR1 SQVTM and CDR2 ANQGSEA come from the germline V gene. This chain's CDR3 is CSVQGQSNQPQHF. CDR3 DNA sequence: TGCAGCGTTCAGGGACAGAGCAATCAGCCCCAGCATTTT. Drawing the rest from reference TRBV29-1 and TRBJ1-5, the complete variable domain is SAVISQKPSRDICQRGTSLTIQCQVDSQVTMMFWYRQQPGQSLTLIATANQGSEATYESGFVIDKFPISRPNLTFSTLTVSNMSPEDSSIYLCSVQGQSNQPQHFGDGTRLSIL.

V and J are TRBV9 and TRBJ2-7; 10 bases agree with TRBD2. The V and J ends lost 3 bases and 7 bases, in that order; junction bases with no gene match: 7. This CDR3 has 14 amino acids. CDR1 SGDLS and CDR2 YYNGEE come from the germline V gene. The DNA of the CDR3 is TGTGCCAGCAGCGGAGCGGGAGGGGCAGGGGAGCAGTACTTC. Protein sequence: CASSGAGGAGEQYF.

This chain joins TRBV5-8 and TRBJ2-3, with TRBD1 as a possible D gene (6 bases). The CDR3 is 14 residues long. Germline lookup yields CDR1 SGHTS and CDR2 YDEGEE. V was pared by 0 bases and J by 5 bases, with 10 bases between. CDR3 sequence (DNA): TGTGCCAGCAGCTTGGGGGGCAGGGGAGATACGCAGTATTTT. As protein: CASSLGGRGDTQYF.

This clone was counted only a few times. The rearrangement uses TRBV30 and TRBJ2-3, with 8 bases aligning to TRBD2. Germline V gene lookup returns CDR1 GTSNPN and CDR2 SVGIG (reference sequence). The CDR3 sequence is 15 residues long. V lost 2 bases and J lost 2; bases outside the gene matches: 6. The CDR3, as DNA: TGTGCCTGGAGTCCGGGACTAGGAGACACAGATACGCAGTATTTT. It specifies CAWSPGLGDTDTQYF.